What follows are 3 T cell receptor beta chains derived from one specimen sequenced in a study of neurological immune-mediated disorders. MiXCR, applied by TCRdb to the 5' RACE reads, yields one record per CDR3 protein. The repertoire consists of about 71,000 distinct CDR3 sequences, with around 13% occurring once and the leading ten covering 4.6%. Time point of the sample: longitudinal time-point 1 (baseline). The material sequenced was PBMCs. These receptors were collected from a female donor with HTLV-1-associated myelopathy (HAM/TSP).

Many counts were recorded for this clonotype. V usage is TRBV5-5 and J usage is TRBJ2-1; TRBD2 matches 9 bases. The J segment lost 6 bases and the V segment lost 2 bases, leaving 3 bases of the junction unmatched. This CDR3 spans 14 amino acids. The germline V gene has CDR1 SGHKS and CDR2 YYEKEE (reference sequence). The DNA of the CDR3 is TGTGCCAGCAGCTTAGGCGGGGGGGCCAATGAGCAGTTCTTC. This translates into CASSLGGGANEQFF. Together with reference TRBV5-5 and TRBJ2-1, the CDR3 gives the full variable domain: DAGVTQSPTHLIKTRGQQVTLRCSPISGHKSVSWYQQVLGQGPQFIFQYYEKEERGRGNFPDRFSARQFPNYSSELNVNALLLGDSALYLCASSLGGGANEQFFGPGTRLTVL.

There are many counts of this clonotype. The rearrangement uses TRBV15 and TRBJ2-1; tentatively, D is TRBD2 (5 bases). The CDR3 covers 15 residues. Trimming removed 3 bases from V and 6 bases from J, with 15 bases in between. Germline V gives CDR1 LNHNV, CDR2 YYDKDF (reference sequence). CDR3 coding DNA: TGTGCCACCAGCAGTCTTAATCGCGGGCCCAATGAGCAGTTCTTC. This translates into CATSSLNRGPNEQFF.

This clonotype was seen many times. The chain is built from TRBV7-2 and TRBJ2-2, with D unclear. The CDR3 extends over 15 amino acids. Germline values: CDR1 SGHTA, CDR2 FQGNSA. V dropped 3 bases and J dropped 6 bases, with 14 bases sitting between them. CDR3 in DNA: TGTGCCAGCAGCTTTCTGGTGGTTGGCGCCGGGGAGCTGTTTTTT. Its protein product is CASSFLVVGAGELFF. Full variable domain (outside the CDR3, taken from reference TRBV7-2 and TRBJ2-2): GAGVSQSPSNKVTEKGKDVELRCDPISGHTALYWYRQSLGQGLEFLIYFQGNSAPDKSGLPSDRFSAERTGGSVSTLTIQRTQQEDSAVYLCASSFLVVGAGELFFGEGSRLTVL.